This T cell receptor (beta chain) is drawn from a study of response to subunit inactivated influenza vaccine. The study's findings and limits: New T cells are recruited in small numbers by each seasonal influenza vaccination, according to the authors' suggestion.

About this clonotype itself: The antigen remains unidentified.

TCRdb reanalysed the RT-PCR reads using MiXCR and keeps one entry per CDR3 protein. The sample includes 700,000 to 900,000 distinct CDR3 sequences, 21% of them seen just once. The CDR3 is 13 amino acids. Between the trimmed V and J ends, which lost 3 bases and 0 bases, there was a span of 7 bases. The germline CDR1 and CDR2 sequences are SQVTM and ANQGSEA. V and J are TRBV29-1 and TRBJ2-3; D is ambiguous. The sequence derives from a man between 50 and 59 years old who received an inactivated influenza vaccine. This specimen consisted of PBMCs from blood, obtained roughly 5 days after vaccination. The CDR3 DNA follows: TGCAGCGTTGACGCTGGGAGCACAGATACGCAGTATTTT. As protein: CSVDAGSTDTQYF.